This TCR beta chain was identified during a study of spatial heterogeneity in lung cancer. Study-wide background: Compared with alpha-chain sequences, beta-chain sequences were consistently detected in greater numbers.

The germline gives CDR1 SGHAT, CDR2 FQNNGV. The CDR3 is 15 residues long. Trimming took 4 bases from V and 4 from J; bases not matched to a gene: 5. This clonotype showed up just a few times. As yet, its antigen is unknown. Overall study results and limits: Ubiquitous, expanded tumor-derived TCRs were more frequently observed in blood at resection than at follow-up.

Time point in this sample: sample taken at primary tumor resection. Individual TCR cDNA molecules each bore their own unique molecular identifier. TCRdb called the 5' RACE reads again in MiXCR, with one record for every CDR3 protein. This table has some 55,000 distinct CDR3 sequences, approximately 6% appearing once. The chain couples TRBV11-2 to TRBJ2-3; 10 nucleotides match TRBD2. Specimen: PBMCs, collected at surgery. The source is a female donor with early-stage non-small cell lung cancer. The DNA for the CDR3 is TGTGCCAGCAGCTCCCTAGCGGGGGTGCCAGATACGCAGTATTTT. This sequence encodes CASSSLAGVPDTQYF.